Given below is one T cell receptor (beta chain) in context. Its antigen is unidentified. This specimen comes from a study of cytomegalovirus exposure and HLA in healthy donors. This CDR3 region has 18 residues. J was trimmed by 2 bases and V by 7 bases; bases with no gene match: 12. The germline CDR1 and CDR2 sequences are SNHLY and FYNNEI. Primers for the PCR totalled 60 Vbeta and 13 Jbeta. Clones were sequenced by immunoSEQ multiplex PCR, and TCRdb holds only the in-frame ones, with some missing. The top ten clones hold 2.5% to 3.5% of a sample with more than 150,000 clones, roughly 79% of them seen once. Nominally healthy donors provided the samples, though records likely missed some immune exposures. Study conclusions and caveats: It was shown in a later analysis that HLA-associated TCR beta chains were more clonally expanded than other, equally common chains.

The sequenced sample consisted of PBMCs. The TCR comes from a woman aged 45-65 years in good health and CMV-seropositive. V usage is TRBV2 and J usage is TRBJ1-3, with TRBD1 matching 12 bases. CDR3 in DNA: TGTGCCAGCACGGGACAGGGGGCGAACAAACAGGCTGGAAACACCATATATTTT. Its protein product is CASTGQGANKQAGNTIYF.